The sequence of this T cell receptor beta chain was determined in a study of CD8+CD57+ T cells in acquired aplastic anemia. The study's findings and limits: In CD8+ cells, Simpson's diversity showed no significant difference between patients and controls. The same twenty-nine CD8+ CDR3 sequences occurred in patients and in controls.

The sequenced patients had an expansion of CD8+CD57+ cells seen by flow cytometry. Severe acquired aplastic anemia affected all patients. Patients had received no therapy at the time of blood sampling. The use of genomic DNA as template underpinned the TCR beta VDJ and CDR3 profiling. From the reads, TCRdb called clonotypes with MiXCR, one entry per CDR3 protein. The table shows roughly 120,000 distinct CDR3 sequences, with 50% to 70% occurring only once. As concerns this clonotype: Its antigen is undetermined.

The CDR3 sequence is 12 residues long. With 4 bases removed from V and 1 base from J, the gap between germline ends came to 8 bases. Germline loops: CDR1 SQVTM, CDR2 ANQGSEA. This TCR was recovered from a human donor with aplastic anemia. This chain connects TRBV29-1 to TRBJ2-7; unclear D gene. The sequencing sample was made of sorted CD4+, CD8+, or CD8+CD57+ T cells (not recorded which) from PBMCs. CDR3 region: CSVVAGSYEQYF. The CDR3, as DNA: TGCAGCGTTGTTGCAGGTTCCTACGAGCAGTACTTC.